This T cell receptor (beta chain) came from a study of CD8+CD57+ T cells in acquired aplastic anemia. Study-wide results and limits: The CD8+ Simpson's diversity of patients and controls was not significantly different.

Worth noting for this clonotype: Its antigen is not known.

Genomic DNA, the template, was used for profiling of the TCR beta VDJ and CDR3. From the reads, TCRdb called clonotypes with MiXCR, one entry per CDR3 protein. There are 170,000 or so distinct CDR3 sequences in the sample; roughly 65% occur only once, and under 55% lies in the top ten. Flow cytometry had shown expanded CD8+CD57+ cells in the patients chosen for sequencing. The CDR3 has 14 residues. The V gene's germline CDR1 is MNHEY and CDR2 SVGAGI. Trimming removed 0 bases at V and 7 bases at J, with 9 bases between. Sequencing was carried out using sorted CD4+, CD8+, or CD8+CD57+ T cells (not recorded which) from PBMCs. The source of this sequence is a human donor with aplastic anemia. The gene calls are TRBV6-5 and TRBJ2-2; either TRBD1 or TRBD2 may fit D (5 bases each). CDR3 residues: CASSYSRGGGELFF. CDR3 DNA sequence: TGTGCCAGCAGTTACTCGAGGGGTGGCGGGGAGCTGTTTTTT.